This T cell receptor beta chain came from a study of cytomegalovirus exposure and HLA in healthy donors. 13 Jbeta primers and 60 Vbeta primers were used for the PCR. This table comes from immunoSEQ multiplex PCR, and its TCRdb copy is limited to in-frame clones, with some not included. Of 150,000 to 250,000 clones in the sample, 79% were seen once. With regard to this clone: The antigen remains undetermined.

General study points: Presence/absence analyses took donor sequencing depth as roughly uniform.

The material sequenced was PBMCs. This clonotype originated in a woman in her 30s in good health and CMV-seropositive.

The chain's CDR3 is CASRADRAAEAFF. CDR3 DNA sequence: TGCGCCAGCAGAGCAGACAGGGCGGCTGAAGCTTTCTTT. The chain couples TRBV4-1 to TRBJ1-1; TRBD1 agrees at 7 bases. V shed 6 bases and J 6 bases; nucleotides not matched to a gene: 7. CDR1 MGHRA and CDR2 YSYEKL come from the germline V gene. The CDR3 has 13 residues.